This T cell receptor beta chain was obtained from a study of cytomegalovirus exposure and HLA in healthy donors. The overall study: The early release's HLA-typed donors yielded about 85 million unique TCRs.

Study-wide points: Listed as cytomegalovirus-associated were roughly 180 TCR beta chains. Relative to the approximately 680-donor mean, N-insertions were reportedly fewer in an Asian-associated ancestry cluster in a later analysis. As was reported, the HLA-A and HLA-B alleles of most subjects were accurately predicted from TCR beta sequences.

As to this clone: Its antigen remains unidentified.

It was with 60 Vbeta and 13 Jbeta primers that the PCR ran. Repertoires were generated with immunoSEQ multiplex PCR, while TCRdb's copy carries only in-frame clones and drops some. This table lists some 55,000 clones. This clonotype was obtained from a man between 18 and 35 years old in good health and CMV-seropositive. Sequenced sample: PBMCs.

The CDR3 loop reads CASSARGTGDSTDTQYF. The CDR3 DNA reads TGTGCCAGCTCCGCGAGAGGTACGGGAGATTCGACAGATACGCAGTATTTT. V is TRBV18 and J is TRBJ2-3, with a weak D call TRBD2 (6 bases). V gave up 6 bases and J gave up 3 bases, with 22 bases separating them. CDR3 length: 17 amino acids. Germline V gene lookup returns CDR1 KGHSH and CDR2 LQKENI.